This T cell receptor beta chain was identified in a study of graft-versus-host responses after intestinal transplantation. With respect to this clone: The antigen remains undetermined.

The ends were cut back, 7 bases at V and 1 base at J, with 10 bases in the middle. The length of the CDR3 is 12 residues. The germline V gene has CDR1 SQVTM and CDR2 ANQGSEA. The method was immunoSEQ multiplex PCR; TCRdb's version includes in-frame clones alone and lacks a portion of them. The sample records roughly 110,000 clones, approximately 93% being singletons. The gene calls are TRBV29-1 and TRBJ1-1; no definite D call. The material was unstimulated CD8+ T cells sorted from spleen or lymph node cells, obtained before transplant. This clonotype was obtained from a human donor who was the organ donor for an intestinal transplant. CDR3 nucleotide sequence: TGCAGCGCAACTGACGGGAACACTGAAGCTTTCTTT. It codes for CSATDGNTEAFF.